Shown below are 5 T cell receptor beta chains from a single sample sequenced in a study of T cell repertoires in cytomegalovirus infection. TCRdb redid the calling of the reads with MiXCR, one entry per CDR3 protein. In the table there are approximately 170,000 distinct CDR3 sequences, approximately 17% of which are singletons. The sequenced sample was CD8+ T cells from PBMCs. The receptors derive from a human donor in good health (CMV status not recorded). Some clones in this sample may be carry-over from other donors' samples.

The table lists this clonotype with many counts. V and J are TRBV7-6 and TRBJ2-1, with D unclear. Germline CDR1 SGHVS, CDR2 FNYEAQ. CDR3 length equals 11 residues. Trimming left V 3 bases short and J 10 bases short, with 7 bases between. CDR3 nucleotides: TGTGCCAGCAGCTTGGGCACGGAGCAGTTCTTC. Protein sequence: CASSLGTEQFF.

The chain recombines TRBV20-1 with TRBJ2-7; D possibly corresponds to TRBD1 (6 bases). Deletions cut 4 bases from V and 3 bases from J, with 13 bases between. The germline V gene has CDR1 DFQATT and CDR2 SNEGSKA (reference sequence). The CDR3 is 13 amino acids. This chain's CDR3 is CSAMWGQIYEQYF. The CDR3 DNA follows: TGCAGTGCTATGTGGGGGCAGATCTACGAGCAGTACTTC.

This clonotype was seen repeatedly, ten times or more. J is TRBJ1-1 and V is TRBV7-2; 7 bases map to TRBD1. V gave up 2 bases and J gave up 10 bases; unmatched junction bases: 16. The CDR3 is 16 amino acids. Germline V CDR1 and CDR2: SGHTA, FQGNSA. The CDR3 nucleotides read TGTGCCAGCAGCTTAAGAGGGGGCAGTCACTCACCCGGAGCTTTCTTT. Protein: CASSLRGGSHSPGAFF.

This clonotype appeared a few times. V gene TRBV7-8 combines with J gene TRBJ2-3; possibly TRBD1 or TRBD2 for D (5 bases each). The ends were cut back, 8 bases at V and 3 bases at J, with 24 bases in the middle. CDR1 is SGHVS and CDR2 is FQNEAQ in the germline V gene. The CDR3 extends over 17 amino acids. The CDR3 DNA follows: TGTGCCAGCGGGGAACCCCGGGACCTCGTGGGAACAGATACGCAGTATTTT. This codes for CASGEPRDLVGTDTQYF.

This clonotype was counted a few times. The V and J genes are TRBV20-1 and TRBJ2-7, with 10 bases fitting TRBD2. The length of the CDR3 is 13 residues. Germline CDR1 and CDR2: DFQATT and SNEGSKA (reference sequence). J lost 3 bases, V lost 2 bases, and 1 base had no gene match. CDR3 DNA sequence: TGCAGTGCTAGAACTAGCGGGGACTACGAGCAGTACTTC. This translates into CSARTSGDYEQYF.